This is a list of T cell receptor beta chains from one sample in a study of blood T cell repertoires in COVID-19. Using immunoSEQ multiplex PCR, the repertoire was profiled, and TCRdb retains in-frame clones only, with some absent. The sample lists 250,000 or so clones; about four fifths were seen once. Sequenced input: PBMCs or T cells enriched from blood (not recorded which). The origin of the receptors is a woman in her 40s who had been exposed to COVID-19. Both conserved end residues are part of each CDR3. D genes are given only for firm matches. Not all rows give a size; the values are once, few, many and, for expanded clones, a class.

v_gene: TRBV4-3; abundance: .; j_gene: TRBJ1-3; len: 14; d_gene: .; CDR3nt: TGCGCCAGCAGCCAAGTAGATGGGGCGGACACCATATATTTT; CDR3aa: CASSQVDGADTIYF
v_gene: TRBV29-1; abundance: few; j_gene: TRBJ2-5; len: 13; d_gene: TRBD1; CDR3nt: TGCAGCGAGGACAGGGGGCTAGGGGAGACCCAGTACTTC; CDR3aa: CSEDRGLGETQYF
v_gene: TRBV6-5; abundance: .; j_gene: TRBJ1-1; len: 14; d_gene: .; CDR3nt: TGTGCCAGCAGCCGTCCTAGGGGAGGAACTGAAGCTTTCTTT; CDR3aa: CASSRPRGGTEAFF
v_gene: TRBV5-1; abundance: .; j_gene: TRBJ1-3; len: 16; d_gene: TRBD1; CDR3nt: TGCGCCAGCAGCAAATCCGGGACAGGGACGGGAAACACCATATATTTT; CDR3aa: CASSKSGTGTGNTIYF
v_gene: TRBV27; abundance: .; j_gene: TRBJ1-2; len: 14; d_gene: TRBD1; CDR3nt: TGTGCCACTTCATCCATGGGGACAGGGGATGGCTACACCTTC; CDR3aa: CATSSMGTGDGYTF
v_gene: TRBV18; abundance: .; j_gene: TRBJ1-1; len: 15; d_gene: .; CDR3nt: TGTGCCAGCTCACCGACGGCTTTCGGAGGCACTGAAGCTTTCTTT; CDR3aa: CASSPTAFGGTEAFF
v_gene: TRBV5-4; abundance: .; j_gene: TRBJ2-3; len: 16; d_gene: .; CDR3nt: TGTGCCAGCAGCTTGGGACGGGGGGCCCTCACAGATACGCAGTATTTT; CDR3aa: CASSLGRGALTDTQYF
v_gene: TRBV9; abundance: .; j_gene: TRBJ1-2; len: 13; d_gene: TRBD1; CDR3nt: TGTGCCAGCAGCGCCGGGACAGTCTATGGCTACACCTTC; CDR3aa: CASSAGTVYGYTF
v_gene: TRBV13; abundance: .; j_gene: TRBJ1-3; len: 16; d_gene: .; CDR3nt: TGTGCCAGCAGCTCCCGGGGCGGGGGAGCCGGAAACACCATATATTTT; CDR3aa: CASSSRGGGAGNTIYF
v_gene: TRBV7-2; abundance: .; j_gene: TRBJ2-6; len: 14; d_gene: TRBD1; CDR3nt: TGTGCCAACGACAGGGACTCTGGGGCCAACGTCCTGACTTTC; CDR3aa: CANDRDSGANVLTF
v_gene: TRBV10-3; abundance: .; j_gene: TRBJ2-3; len: 15; d_gene: TRBD2; CDR3nt: TGTGCCATCAGTCTAGCGGGGGAGAGCACAGATACGCAGTATTTT; CDR3aa: CAISLAGESTDTQYF
v_gene: TRBV9; abundance: few; j_gene: TRBJ1-2; len: 11; d_gene: .; CDR3nt: TGTGCCAGCAGCGGTCCCAGAGGCTACACCTTC; CDR3aa: CASSGPRGYTF
v_gene: TRBV14; abundance: .; j_gene: TRBJ2-3; len: 13; d_gene: .; CDR3nt: TGTGCCAGCAGCCAAGGGCTAGCGGATACGCAGTATTTT; CDR3aa: CASSQGLADTQYF
v_gene: TRBV5-1; abundance: .; j_gene: TRBJ1-2; len: 16; d_gene: .; CDR3nt: TGCGCCAGCAGCTTGGTGTCCAGGGCGGGGGACTATGGCTACACCTTC; CDR3aa: CASSLVSRAGDYGYTF
v_gene: TRBV7-2; abundance: .; j_gene: TRBJ1-5; len: 15; d_gene: TRBD1; CDR3nt: TGTGCCAGCAGCGCCGACAGGGCCCGCAATCAGCCCCAGCATTTT; CDR3aa: CASSADRARNQPQHF
v_gene: TRBV10-3; abundance: few; j_gene: TRBJ2-7; len: 12; d_gene: TRBD2; CDR3nt: TGTGCCGCCGGGGGAGGGACCTACGAGCAGTACTTC; CDR3aa: CAAGGGTYEQYF
v_gene: TRBV5-1; abundance: .; j_gene: TRBJ2-7; len: 15; d_gene: .; CDR3nt: TGCGCCAGCAGCTTGGCCGAGGAGCACTTAGGCGAGCAGTACTTC; CDR3aa: CASSLAEEHLGEQYF
v_gene: TRBV7-3; abundance: .; j_gene: TRBJ2-2; len: 16; d_gene: .; CDR3nt: TGTGCCAGCAGCTTGAACGAGTTTTGGAACACCGGGGAGCTGTTTTTT; CDR3aa: CASSLNEFWNTGELFF
v_gene: TRBV4-3; abundance: .; j_gene: TRBJ2-1; len: 16; d_gene: TRBD2; CDR3nt: TGCGCCAGCAGCCAAGAAGGGGCGGGGGCCTACAATGAGCAGTTCTTC; CDR3aa: CASSQEGAGAYNEQFF
v_gene: TRBV4-2; abundance: .; j_gene: TRBJ1-6; len: 15; d_gene: .; CDR3nt: TGTGCCAGCAGCGGCGGACAGTCCTATAATTCACCCCTCCACTTT; CDR3aa: CASSGGQSYNSPLHF
v_gene: TRBV7-2; abundance: few; j_gene: TRBJ1-3; len: 13; d_gene: .; CDR3nt: TGTGCCAGCAGCTTAGAGGGGGGAAACACCATATATTTT; CDR3aa: CASSLEGGNTIYF
v_gene: TRBV19; abundance: .; j_gene: TRBJ2-7; len: 14; d_gene: TRBD1; CDR3nt: TGTGCCAGTAGTACCCCGGGACAGGACTACGAGCAGTACTTC; CDR3aa: CASSTPGQDYEQYF
v_gene: TRBV28; abundance: .; j_gene: TRBJ2-1; len: 15; d_gene: .; CDR3nt: TGTGCCAGCAGTTTAAGCCTTAACTCCTACAATGAGCAGTTCTTC; CDR3aa: CASSLSLNSYNEQFF
v_gene: TRBV4-3; abundance: .; j_gene: TRBJ1-3; len: 18; d_gene: TRBD1; CDR3nt: TGCGCCAGCAGCCAAACTGTCTGGCAGGGGGATGCTGGAAACACCATATATTTT; CDR3aa: CASSQTVWQGDAGNTIYF
v_gene: TRBV7-2; abundance: .; j_gene: TRBJ1-5; len: 14; d_gene: TRBD1; CDR3nt: TGTGCCAGCAGCCCAGACAGGGGCAATCAGCCCCAGCATTTT; CDR3aa: CASSPDRGNQPQHF
v_gene: TRBV3-1/TRBV3-2; abundance: .; j_gene: TRBJ2-1; len: 13; d_gene: TRBD2; CDR3nt: TGTGCCAGCAGCCAAGATAGGGCGGGGAGGGAGTTCTTC; CDR3aa: CASSQDRAGREFF
v_gene: TRBV19; abundance: few; j_gene: TRBJ1-3; len: 20; d_gene: TRBD1; CDR3nt: TGTGCCAGTACCTACAGGGGGGGGACAGCAACTGGAAACTCTGGAAACACCATATATTTT; CDR3aa: CASTYRGGTATGNSGNTIYF
v_gene: TRBV7-2; abundance: .; j_gene: TRBJ2-3; len: 16; d_gene: TRBD2; CDR3nt: TGTGCCAGCAGCAGGGGGCTAGCGGGGGGCACAGATACGCAGTATTTT; CDR3aa: CASSRGLAGGTDTQYF
v_gene: TRBV19; abundance: .; j_gene: TRBJ1-2; len: 13; d_gene: TRBD1; CDR3nt: TGTGCCAGTAGTACAGACAGGGGCGATGGCTACACCTTC; CDR3aa: CASSTDRGDGYTF
v_gene: TRBV16; abundance: .; j_gene: TRBJ2-3; len: 12; d_gene: .; CDR3nt: TGTGCCAGCAGCCCAAGCACAGATACGCAGTATTTT; CDR3aa: CASSPSTDTQYF
v_gene: TRBV6-2/TRBV6-3; abundance: .; j_gene: TRBJ2-1; len: 12; d_gene: .; CDR3nt: TGTGCCAGCAGTAAGGAGAACAATGAGCAGTTCTTC; CDR3aa: CASSKENNEQFF
v_gene: TRBV6-5; abundance: .; j_gene: TRBJ2-7; len: 14; d_gene: TRBD1; CDR3nt: TGTGCCAGCAGTCCCGGGGGACAGGGGTACGAGCAGTACTTC; CDR3aa: CASSPGGQGYEQYF
v_gene: TRBV18; abundance: .; j_gene: TRBJ1-2; len: 17; d_gene: TRBD1; CDR3nt: TGTGCCAGCTCACCACCTTCGAAAAGGGGGCGCGACTATGGCTACACCTTC; CDR3aa: CASSPPSKRGRDYGYTF
v_gene: TRBV7-6; abundance: few; j_gene: TRBJ1-1; len: 13; d_gene: .; CDR3nt: TGTGCCAGCTCGGGCAGGGGAGATGATGAAGCTTTCTTT; CDR3aa: CASSGRGDDEAFF
v_gene: TRBV6-5; abundance: .; j_gene: TRBJ1-1; len: 15; d_gene: .; CDR3nt: TGTGCCAGCAGTTACCGCCCCTTCCAGGGCGCTGAAGCTTTCTTT; CDR3aa: CASSYRPFQGAEAFF
v_gene: TRBV4-1; abundance: .; j_gene: TRBJ1-1; len: 15; d_gene: TRBD1; CDR3nt: TGCGCCAGCAGCCCCCCAGACAGGGGGGCTATAACGGCTTTCTTT; CDR3aa: CASSPPDRGAITAFF
v_gene: TRBV18; abundance: .; j_gene: TRBJ1-2; len: 15; d_gene: .; CDR3nt: TGTGCCAGCTCACTCGGGGGGGAGACTAACTATGGCTACACCTTC; CDR3aa: CASSLGGETNYGYTF
v_gene: TRBV7-6; abundance: once; j_gene: TRBJ2-5; len: 17; d_gene: TRBD2; CDR3nt: TGTGCCAGCAGCTTAGTCTCGGGGACTAGGGGAATTGAGACCCAGTACTTC; CDR3aa: CASSLVSGTRGIETQYF
v_gene: TRBV9; abundance: .; j_gene: TRBJ1-6; len: 16; d_gene: TRBD1; CDR3nt: TGTGCCAGCAGCGCCGGAGGACAGGCCTGGATGGCACCCCTCCACTTT; CDR3aa: CASSAGGQAWMAPLHF
v_gene: TRBV19; abundance: .; j_gene: TRBJ1-5; len: 15; d_gene: .; CDR3nt: TGTGCCAGTAGTATTTACAGGGCGAGCAATCAGCCCCAGCATTTT; CDR3aa: CASSIYRASNQPQHF
v_gene: TRBV7-2; abundance: .; j_gene: TRBJ2-2; len: 15; d_gene: TRBD1; CDR3nt: TGTGCCAGCAGTAAAACAGGGGGCGCGACCGGGGAGCTGTTTTTT; CDR3aa: CASSKTGGATGELFF
v_gene: TRBV7-3; abundance: .; j_gene: TRBJ2-3; len: 15; d_gene: .; CDR3nt: TGTGCCAGCAGCTTTGGGCGCAGGGCTCCAGATACGCAGTATTTT; CDR3aa: CASSFGRRAPDTQYF
v_gene: TRBV19; abundance: .; j_gene: TRBJ2-5; len: 17; d_gene: TRBD1; CDR3nt: TGTGCCAGTAGTCTCGGTCGGTGGCAGGGGGTCCAAGAGACCCAGTACTTC; CDR3aa: CASSLGRWQGVQETQYF
v_gene: TRBV7-2; abundance: .; j_gene: TRBJ1-5; len: 16; d_gene: TRBD1; CDR3nt: TGTGCCAGCAGCCCGGGACCGGGACAGGGGCTTCAGCCCCAGCATTTT; CDR3aa: CASSPGPGQGLQPQHF
v_gene: TRBV4-2; abundance: .; j_gene: TRBJ1-2; len: 16; d_gene: TRBD1; CDR3nt: TGTGCCAGCAGCCCACAGGGGGCTCCCACTAACTATGGCTACACCTTC; CDR3aa: CASSPQGAPTNYGYTF
v_gene: TRBV4-1; abundance: .; j_gene: TRBJ2-5; len: 18; d_gene: .; CDR3nt: TGCGCCAGCAGCCAAGGGAGGTCTCTAGGGCTTACCGGGGAGACCCAGTACTTC; CDR3aa: CASSQGRSLGLTGETQYF
v_gene: TRBV6-5; abundance: .; j_gene: TRBJ1-2; len: 13; d_gene: .; CDR3nt: TGTGCCAGCCAGGTTCTAAGTAGAAATGGCTACACCTTC; CDR3aa: CASQVLSRNGYTF